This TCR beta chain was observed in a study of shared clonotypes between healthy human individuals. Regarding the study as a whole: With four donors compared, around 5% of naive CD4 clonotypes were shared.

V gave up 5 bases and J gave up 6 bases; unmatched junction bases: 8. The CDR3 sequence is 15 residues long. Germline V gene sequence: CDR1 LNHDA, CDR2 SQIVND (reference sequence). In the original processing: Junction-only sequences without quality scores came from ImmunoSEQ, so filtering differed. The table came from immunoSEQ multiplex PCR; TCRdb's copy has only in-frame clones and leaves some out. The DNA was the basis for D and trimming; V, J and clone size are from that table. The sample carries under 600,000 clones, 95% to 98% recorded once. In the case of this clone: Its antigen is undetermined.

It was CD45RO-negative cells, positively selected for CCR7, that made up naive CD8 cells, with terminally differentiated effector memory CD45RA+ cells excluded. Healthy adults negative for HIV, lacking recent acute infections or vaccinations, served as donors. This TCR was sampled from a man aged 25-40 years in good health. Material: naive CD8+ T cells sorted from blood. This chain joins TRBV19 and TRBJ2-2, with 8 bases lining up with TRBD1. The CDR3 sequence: CASSAAGGFAGELFF. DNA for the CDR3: TGTGCCAGTAGTGCGGCAGGGGGCTTCGCCGGGGAGCTGTTTTTT.